These T cell receptor beta chains were read from a single sample in a study of cytotoxic CD8 clonotypes in ibrutinib-treated CLL. Libraries were prepared by immunoSEQ multiplex PCR; TCRdb keeps only in-frame clonotypes and omits some of them. The repertoire holds roughly 180,000 clones, with 72% as singletons. Sequencing was performed on PBMCs, taken after 24 months of ibrutinib treatment. The receptors were sampled from a human donor with chronic lymphocytic leukemia. The CDR3 runs from the conserved cysteine through the conserved F or W. Each record gives: V gene, J gene, clone size, D gene, CDR3 DNA, CDR3 protein. A D gene is named only where the DNA matches it firmly. The size of a clone is reported for some rows only, either as once, few or many, or as a class for expanded clones.

TRBV27	TRBJ2-1	NA	TRBD2	TGTGCCAGCAGCCGTGTAGCGGGACTATACAATGAGCAGTTCTTC	CASSRVAGLYNEQFF
TRBV11-2	TRBJ2-5	NA	NA	TGTGCCAGCAGCTTAGTCTTTAGAGAAGAGACCCAGTACTTC	CASSLVFREETQYF
TRBV18	TRBJ2-1	NA	NA	TGTGCCAGCTCCCTTGCGACAGGGATCCGGGGGCAGCAGTTCTTC	CASSLATGIRGQQFF
TRBV15	TRBJ2-3	few	NA	TGTGCCACCAGCAGAGACCCGGACAGTTCCTCTACGCAGTATTTT	CATSRDPDSSSTQYF
TRBV6-4	TRBJ1-1	NA	NA	TGTGCCAGCAGTATCACACCGGAGAACACTGAAGCTTTCTTT	CASSITPENTEAFF
TRBV4-3	TRBJ2-2	once	TRBD1	TGCGCCAGCAGCCAAGCCGCGATAAACAGGGGGAGGACCGGGGAGCTGTTTTTT	CASSQAAINRGRTGELFF
TRBV4-3	TRBJ2-2	once	NA	TGCGCCAGCAGCCAGGAGAACACCGGGGAGCTGCTTTTT	CASSQENTGELLF
TRBV5-1	TRBJ2-1	once	NA	TGCGCCAGCAGGCTCCGGCAGGACAATGAGCAGTTCTTC	CASRLRQDNEQFF
TRBV9	TRBJ2-1	NA	NA	TGTGCCAGCAATGGAAATGAGCAGTTCTTC	CASNGNEQFF
TRBV10-3	TRBJ1-4	NA	NA	TGTGCCATCAGTGAGTCATCCTCGGGGGAACTGTTTTTT	CAISESSSGELFF
TRBV15	TRBJ1-5	few	NA	TGTGCCACGCACAGTCGGGGTCAGCCCCAGCATTTT	CATHSRGQPQHF
TRBV28	TRBJ1-2	few	TRBD1	TGTGCCAGCAGTTGGGCAGGGGGCGACGGTGGCTACACCTTC	CASSWAGGDGGYTF
TRBV6-1	TRBJ2-7	NA	NA	TGTGCCAGCAGTGAATTTTCCCAGAACTTTTGGCCATCGTCCTACGAGCAGTACTTC	CASSEFSQNFWPSSYEQYF
TRBV10-3	TRBJ2-1	NA	NA	TGTGCCATCAGTGACCGGCAGTACAATGAGCAGTTCTTC	CAISDRQYNEQFF